The next 2 T cell receptor beta chains were all read from a single sample in a study of blood T cells in healthy people across ages. The second PCR ran about 6 to 11 cycles with a sample-barcoded 5' primer and J-beta primers. TCRdb used MiXCR to reprocess the 5' RACE reads, holding one entry per CDR3 protein. This sample has some 1.5 million distinct CDR3 sequences, with roughly 27% found just once. Material for sequencing was blood. These receptors were collected from a woman between 25 and 40 years old in good health.

The rearrangement joins TRBV5-1 to TRBJ2-3; TRBD1 matches at 9 bases. Losses at the gene ends were 4 bases for V and 6 bases for J; bases not matched to a gene: 6. Germline V gene sequence: CDR1 SGHRS, CDR2 YFSETQ. This CDR3 contains 14 residues. CDR3: CASSPPTGGDTQYF. CDR3 nucleotide sequence: TGCGCCAGCAGCCCGCCCACAGGGGGCGATACGCAGTATTTT. The full variable domain, in which reference TRBV5-1 and TRBJ2-3 provide the parts outside the CDR3, is KAGVTQTPRYLIKTRGQQVTLSCSPISGHRSVSWYQQTPGQGLQFLFEYFSETQRNKGNFPGRFSGRQFSNSRSEMNVSTLELGDSALYLCASSPPTGGDTQYFGPGTRLTVL.

This clonotype occurred a few times. V and J are TRBV5-5 and TRBJ1-1; 7 bases match TRBD1. Germline CDR1 SGHKS, CDR2 YYEKEE (reference sequence). The length of the CDR3 is 14 residues. The V and J ends lost 0 bases and 7 bases, in that order; junction bases with no gene match: 6. CDR3 loop: CASSLAGTVGEAFF. In DNA, the CDR3 is TGTGCCAGCAGCTTGGCCGGGACAGTCGGTGAAGCTTTCTTT.